These 29 T cell receptor beta chains were all obtained from the same sample, sequenced in a study of vaccination and CD4 T cells after COVID-19. What these receptors recognize is not known. Specified time point: late sampling 161 to 241 days after vaccination in a few convalescent patients. The treatment was: approximately 9-day PBMC culture with coronavirus spike peptide pools or control peptides (ViraFEST assay). The Oncomine TCR Beta short-read assay generated sequence data from the DNA of cultured CD4+ T cells. TCRdb reprocessed the PCR reads with MiXCR, giving one entry per CDR3 protein. The repertoire consists of more than 20,000 distinct CDR3 sequences, with approximately 29% occurring once and the leading ten covering 11%. The input for sequencing was CD4+ T cells from blood, cultured in vitro, taken about 7 months after SARS-CoV-2 vaccination. Every receptor here comes from a human donor who had recovered from COVID-19.

The chain employs TRBV10-2 and TRBJ1-5, with 8 positions matching TRBD1. J lost 2 bases, V lost 8 bases, and 8 bases had no gene match. CDR3 length: 15 amino acids. Germline CDR1 reads WSHSY; CDR2 reads SAAADI. Written as DNA, the CDR3 is TGCGCCAGCCGGTCCGACAGGGGCGGCAATCAGCCCCAGCATTTT. Translating gives CASRSDRGGNQPQHF.

CDR3 region: CASSTDQWRVGTEAFF. CDR3 in DNA: TGTGCCAGCAGCACAGACCAATGGAGGGTTGGAACTGAAGCTTTCTTT. The chain recombines TRBV7-9 with TRBJ1-1; unclear D gene. V was shortened by 5 bases and J by 5 bases, with 21 bases between the two germline ends. The germline CDR1 and CDR2 sequences are SEHNR and FQNEAQ (reference sequence). CDR3 size: 16 residues.

Only a few counts were recorded for this clonotype. V usage is TRBV25-1 and J usage is TRBJ2-3; 7 nucleotides align to TRBD2. V lost 0 bases, J lost 0 bases, and 0 bases stayed unmatched. Germline CDR1 and CDR2: MGHDK and SYGVNS. This CDR3 contains 15 residues. This CDR3 is CASSEYGGSTDTQYF. The CDR3 region has the DNA TGTGCCAGCAGTGAATACGGGGGGAGCACAGATACGCAGTATTTT.

The V gene is TRBV20-1, the J gene TRBJ2-1; D is uncertain. The CDR3 spans 12 residues. CDR1 and CDR2 (germline): DFQATT, SNEGSKA (reference sequence). V lost 5 bases to trimming and J lost 7 bases, with 12 bases between them. CDR3 coding DNA: TGCAGTGCTCGGCGAGCCCAGAATGAGCAGTTCTTC. Protein sequence: CSARRAQNEQFF.

This clonotype has only a few counts. The chain carries TRBV20-1 and TRBJ2-7, with 7 bases identical to TRBD2. CDR1 and CDR2 (germline): DFQATT, SNEGSKA (reference sequence). V was pared by 5 bases and J by 6 bases, with 10 bases of the junction left unmatched. The CDR3 is 13 residues long. The CDR3 DNA reads as TGCAGTGCTGGACCGGGGGGAACCACCGAGCAGTACTTC. It translates to CSAGPGGTTEQYF.

J is TRBJ1-5 and V is TRBV12-3 or TRBV12-4; no definite D call. This CDR3 region has 16 residues. V lost 5 bases and J 1 base, leaving 15 bases between the germline ends. The CDR3 protein is CASSRTDHGSNQPQHF. The CDR3 bases are TGTGCCAGCAGTAGAACAGATCACGGGAGCAATCAGCCCCAGCATTTT.

V usage is TRBV7-9 and J usage is TRBJ2-3; D call uncertain. V gave up 4 bases and J gave up 5 bases, with 4 bases separating them. Germline V CDR1 and CDR2: SEHNR, FQNEAQ (reference sequence). The CDR3 extends over 11 amino acids. The CDR3, as DNA: TGTGCCAGCAGCTCGAAAGATACGCAGTATTTT. This encodes CASSSKDTQYF.

The V gene is TRBV7-9, the J gene TRBJ2-5, with TRBD1 matching 9 bases. Trimming at V came to 2 bases and at J to 6 bases, leaving 4 bases not matched to a gene. The CDR3 length is 14 residues. Germline CDR1 and CDR2: SEHNR and FQNEAQ (reference sequence). CDR3: CASSLTGGGKTQYF. CDR3 DNA sequence: TGTGCCAGCAGCTTAACAGGGGGCGGTAAGACCCAGTACTTC.

The chain links TRBV7-6 to TRBJ2-1; D is unresolved. The germline V and J ends were trimmed by 1 base and 9 bases, with 7 bases remaining between them. Germline lookup yields CDR1 SGHVS and CDR2 FNYEAQ. The length of the CDR3 is 12 residues. CDR3 residues: CASSLGGGEQFF. CDR3 bases: TGTGCCAGCAGCTTAGGTGGCGGTGAGCAGTTCTTC.

This CDR3 is CASSLAANTEAFF. The DNA for the CDR3 is TGTGCCAGCAGCTTAGCTGCTAACACTGAAGCTTTCTTT. This chain connects TRBV7-3 to TRBJ1-1, with D unresolved. The CDR3 loop spans 13 amino acids. CDR1 and CDR2 from the germline V gene are SGHTA and FQGTGA. Between the trimmed V and J ends, which lost 2 bases and 2 bases, there was a span of 6 bases. Looking up the rest from reference TRBV7-3 and TRBJ1-1 gives the full variable domain: GAGVSQTPSNKVTEKGKYVELRCDPISGHTALYWYRQSLGQGPEFLIYFQGTGAADDSGLPNDRFFAVRPEGSVSTLKIQRTERGDSAVYLCASSLAANTEAFFGQGTRLTVV.

This chain joins TRBV6-1 and TRBJ1-5; maybe TRBD1 (5 bases). The germline V gene has CDR1 MNHNS and CDR2 SASEGT. CDR3 size: 15 residues. V was clipped by 4 bases and J by 0 bases, with 10 bases between them. As DNA, the CDR3 is TGTGCCAGCAGTGGGTGGGGGGATAGCAATCAGCCCCAGCATTTT. Protein product: CASSGWGDSNQPQHF.

V gene TRBV29-1 combines with J gene TRBJ2-7; TRBD1 matches at 8 bases. Germline CDR1 SQVTM, CDR2 ANQGSEA. The CDR3 extends over 15 amino acids. CDR3 residues: CASSHRTGRGYEQYF. For the CDR3, the DNA is TGCGCCAGCAGCCACCGGACAGGGAGAGGCTACGAGCAGTACTTC.

The chain links TRBV20-1 to TRBJ2-3, with D possibly matching TRBD1 (5 bases). V was shortened by 6 bases and J by 7 bases, with 17 bases between the two germline ends. CDR3 length: 13 amino acids. From germline, CDR1 is DFQATT and CDR2 SNEGSKA (reference sequence). DNA of the CDR3: TGCAGTGCCCATCTCCCAGGGTTAAATACGCAGTATTTT. As protein: CSAHLPGLNTQYF.

In this sample, this clonotype turned up a few times. The chain links TRBV19 to TRBJ2-3; tentatively, D is TRBD1 (6 bases). CDR1 is LNHDA, CDR2 SQIVND, per germline (reference sequence). This CDR3 has 14 amino acids. V lost 5 bases and J lost 2, with 11 bases in between. CDR3 in amino acids: CASSSDRLTDTQYF. CDR3 coding DNA: TGTGCCAGTAGTTCTGACAGGCTCACAGATACGCAGTATTTT.

V gene TRBV7-9 combines with J gene TRBJ2-7, with TRBD1 identical over 7 bases. From germline, CDR1 is SEHNR and CDR2 FQNEAQ (reference sequence). The trim removed 2 bases at V and 3 bases at J, leaving 4 bases unmatched. This CDR3 contains 14 residues. The CDR3 DNA sequence: TGTGCCAGCAGCTTAAGTCGGGACAGCTACGAGCAGTACTTC. Translation: CASSLSRDSYEQYF.

This clonotype occurred a few times. The chain carries TRBV15 and TRBJ2-2; TRBD2 matches 9 bases. The germline gives CDR1 LNHNV, CDR2 YYDKDF (reference sequence). The CDR3 runs to 17 residues. V shed 0 bases, J shed 3 bases, and the junction held 5 bases outside the gene matches. CDR3 sequence (DNA): TGTGCCACCAGCAGAGATGGTGCGGGGGGGGACACCGGGGAGCTGTTTTTT. Residues: CATSRDGAGGDTGELFF.

This clonotype came up a few times. The rearrangement links TRBV7-6 to TRBJ2-5, with D hard to call. The CDR3 contains 13 residues. The V gene's germline CDR1 is SGHVS and CDR2 FNYEAQ. Trimming took 5 bases from V and 7 from J, leaving 14 bases between them. The DNA for the CDR3 is TGTGCCAGCAGCATCACCCGGTTAGGGACCCAGTACTTC. It codes for CASSITRLGTQYF.

This chain connects TRBV11-3 to TRBJ1-1, with 9 bases aligning to TRBD1. CDR1 is SGHNT, CDR2 YENEEA, per germline. After removal of 5 bases from V and 1 base from J, the junction contained 5 bases not matched to a gene. This CDR3 has 15 amino acids. The chain's CDR3 is CASSPGQGRNTEAFF. The CDR3 DNA reads TGTGCCAGCAGCCCGGGACAGGGAAGGAACACTGAAGCTTTCTTT. The full variable domain, rest sourced from reference TRBV11-3 and TRBJ1-1, is EAGVVQSPRYKIIEKKQPVAFWCNPISGHNTLYWYLQNLGQGPELLIRYENEEAVDDSQLPKDRFSAERLKGVDSTLKIQPAELGDSAVYLCASSPGQGRNTEAFFGQGTRLTVV.

This chain links TRBV5-1 with TRBJ1-1; D perhaps matches TRBD1 (6 bases). The germline V and J ends were trimmed by 3 bases and 4 bases, with 13 bases remaining between them. The CDR3 has 14 residues. Germline CDR1 and CDR2: SGHRS and YFSETQ. In DNA form, the CDR3 reads TGCGCCAGCAGCTACGGGGGAGGGGGCACTGAAGCTTTCTTT. Encoded protein: CASSYGGGGTEAFF.

This clonotype has a handful of counts. The chain links TRBV10-2 to TRBJ2-5, with D possibly being TRBD2 (5 bases). The V and J ends lost 4 bases and 5 bases respectively, with 14 bases between them. The CDR3 is 14 amino acids. Germline CDR1 is WSHSY and CDR2 is SAAADI. The CDR3 DNA is TGCGCCAGCAGTGTATGGGCAGGCGGGGAGACCCAGTACTTC. This sequence encodes CASSVWAGGETQYF.

The V and J genes are TRBV5-1 and TRBJ2-5; no firm D call. Germline V lookup: CDR1 SGHRS, CDR2 YFSETQ. The V and J ends lost 0 bases and 3 bases respectively, with 9 bases between them. The CDR3 contains 14 residues. CDR3 sequence (DNA): TGCGCCAGCAGCTTGGTTTCTGGTGAAGAGACCCAGTACTTC. Its protein product is CASSLVSGEETQYF.

This sequence joins TRBV2 and TRBJ1-5; no reliable D call. Germline V gene lookup returns CDR1 SNHLY and CDR2 FYNNEI. This CDR3 has 14 residues. Trimming stripped 6 bases from V and 3 bases from J, with 12 bases between. CDR3 amino acids: CASSEREANQPQHF. CDR3 DNA sequence: TGTGCCAGCAGCGAAAGGGAAGCCAATCAGCCCCAGCATTTT. Filled out from reference TRBV2 and TRBJ1-5, the complete variable domain reads EPEVTQTPSHQVTQMGQEVILRCVPISNHLYFYWYRQILGQKVEFLVSFYNNEISEKSEIFDDQFSVERPDGSNFTLKIRSTKLEDSAMYFCASSEREANQPQHFGDGTRLSIL.

This clonotype was found a few times. This rearrangement joins TRBV27 to TRBJ1-1; 10 bases are a match to TRBD1. CDR3 length: 13 amino acids. Trimming cost V 5 bases and J 6 bases; bases outside gene matches: 3. Germline V gene data show CDR1 as MNHEY and CDR2 as SMNVEV (reference sequence). CDR3 sequence reads: CASSRQGAPEAFF. The CDR3 coding sequence is TGTGCCAGCAGTCGACAGGGGGCACCTGAAGCTTTCTTT.

The rearrangement links TRBV11-1 to TRBJ2-5; no reliable D call. Germline V gives CDR1 SGHAT, CDR2 FQDESV (reference sequence). Trimming took 4 bases from V and 1 from J, leaving 10 bases between them. This CDR3 has 14 residues. CDR3: CASSSSGFQETQYF. CDR3 coding DNA: TGTGCCAGCAGCTCCTCCGGGTTCCAAGAGACCCAGTACTTC. The entire variable domain, with the rest obtained from reference TRBV11-1 and TRBJ2-5, is as follows: EAEVAQSPRYKITEKSQAVAFWCDPISGHATLYWYRQILGQGPELLVQFQDESVVDDSQLPKDRFSAERLKGVDSTLKIQPAELGDSAMYLCASSSSGFQETQYFGPGTRLLVL.

As for this clonotype: One junction end does not reproduce the germline sequence, and a read error may be involved. The rearrangement links TRBV7-2 to TRBJ2-7; 9 bases line up with TRBD1. Germline V gives CDR1 SGHTA, CDR2 FQGNSA. There are 14 residues in the CDR3. CDR3 loop: CASSVAWTGDEQYF. In nucleotides, the CDR3 is TGTGCCAGCAGCGTAGCGTGGACAGGGGACGAGCAGTACTTC.

Judged by abundance, this clonotype is medium-sized. This chain connects TRBV7-2 to TRBJ2-5; tentatively, D is TRBD1 or TRBD2 (5 bases each). The CDR3 is 13 residues long. V was cut by 5 bases and J by 5 bases, with 12 bases left in between. The V gene's germline CDR1 is SGHTA and CDR2 FQGNSA. CDR3 coding DNA: TGTGCCAGCAGCAGGGACGGTCGGGAGACCCAGTACTTC. As protein: CASSRDGRETQYF.

This clonotype occurred a few times. CDR3 region: CSASLSGNTIYF. The CDR3 nucleotides are TGCAGTGCTAGTCTCTCTGGAAACACCATATATTTT. The rearrangement links TRBV20-1 to TRBJ1-3; D is uncertain. This CDR3 is 12 amino acids long. Germline V gene sequence: CDR1 DFQATT, CDR2 SNEGSKA (reference sequence). Trimming removed 3 bases at V and 0 bases at J, with 3 bases between.

This rearrangement joins TRBV6-5 to TRBJ1-6, with D possibly TRBD1 on 6 matching bases. The CDR3 consists of 15 residues. Trimming left V 2 bases short and J 8 bases short, with 13 bases between. CDR1 is MNHEY and CDR2 is SVGAGI in the germline V gene. For the CDR3, the DNA is TGTGCCAGCAGTTACGTTGGGGGGCGCGATTCACCCCTCCACTTT. Its protein product is CASSYVGGRDSPLHF.

The table lists this clonotype with a few counts. CDR3 protein: CASSEQGDGYTF. CDR3 nucleotides: TGTGCCAGCAGTGAACAGGGGGATGGCTACACCTTC. This rearrangement joins TRBV6-1 to TRBJ1-2; 7 nucleotides agree with TRBD1. Germline CDR1 is MNHNS and CDR2 is SASEGT. This CDR3 is built from 12 residues. V lost 2 bases to trimming and J lost 6 bases; unmatched junction nucleotides: 0.